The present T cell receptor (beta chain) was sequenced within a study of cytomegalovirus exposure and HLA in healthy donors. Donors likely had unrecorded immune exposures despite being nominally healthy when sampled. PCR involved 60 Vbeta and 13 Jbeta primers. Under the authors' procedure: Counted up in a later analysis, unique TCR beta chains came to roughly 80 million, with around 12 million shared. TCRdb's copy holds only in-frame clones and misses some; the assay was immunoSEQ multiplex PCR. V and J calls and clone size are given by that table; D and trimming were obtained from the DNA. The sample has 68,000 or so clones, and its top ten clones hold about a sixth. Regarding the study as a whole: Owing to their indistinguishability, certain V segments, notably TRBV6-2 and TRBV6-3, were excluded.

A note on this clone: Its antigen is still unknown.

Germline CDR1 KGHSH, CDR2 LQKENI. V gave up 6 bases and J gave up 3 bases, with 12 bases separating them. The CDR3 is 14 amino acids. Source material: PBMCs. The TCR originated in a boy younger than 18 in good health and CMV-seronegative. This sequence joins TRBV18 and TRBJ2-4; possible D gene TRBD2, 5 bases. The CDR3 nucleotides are TGTGCCAGCTCCATAGAGGGTTACAAAAACATTCAGTACTTC. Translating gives CASSIEGYKNIQYF.